This T cell receptor beta chain appears in the sequencing data of a study of blood T cell dynamics during melanoma immunotherapy. Study-wide context: Patients with metastatic melanoma got pembrolizumab or nivolumab-ipilimumab as first-line care.

Germline-derived CDR1 and CDR2 are ENHRY and SYGVKD. V lost 10 bases and J 0 bases, leaving 12 bases between the germline ends. The CDR3 sequence is 13 residues long. The method was immunoSEQ multiplex PCR; TCRdb's version includes in-frame clones alone and lacks a portion of them. The table lists 9,500 to 13,000 clones, around 89% of them singletons, with around a tenth in the top ten. Findings and limits, study-wide: The study could not tell melanoma-specific clones from general immune activation. PBMC repertoires of eventual disease-control patients split at W3 into clonality or diversity gains.

Time point indicated: pre-treatment baseline. Comments on this clone: Its antigen is still unknown.

The source material was blood, sampled from a patient treated with checkpoint blockade. The chain is built from TRBV10-3 and TRBJ1-1; no clear D. The receptor's source is a human donor with melanoma. In DNA form, the CDR3 reads TGTGCCACCGTAAGGCAGATGAACACTGAAGCTTTCTTT. Translating gives CATVRQMNTEAFF.